These 23 T cell receptor beta chains were all obtained from the same sample, sequenced in a study of cytomegalovirus exposure and HLA in healthy donors. 13 Jbeta primers and 60 Vbeta primers were used for the PCR. Clones were read by immunoSEQ multiplex PCR, and TCRdb kept only the in-frame ones, dropping some. Counted here are about 200,000 clones, approximately 80% occurring once; the ten biggest clones make up 1.5% to 2%. The specimen sequenced was PBMCs. These receptors were obtained from a man aged 45-65 years in good health and CMV-seronegative.

V gene TRBV27 combines with J gene TRBJ2-1; 9 bases fit TRBD1. Germline loops: CDR1 MNHEY, CDR2 SMNVEV (reference sequence). Trimming at V came to 5 bases and at J to 8 bases, leaving 10 bases not matched to a gene. The CDR3 is 15 amino acids. The CDR3 is CASSPGTGSSDEQFF. The CDR3 nucleotides are TGTGCCAGCAGTCCCGGGACAGGGAGTAGCGATGAGCAGTTCTTC.

This chain joins TRBV6-5 and TRBJ2-7; D possibly corresponds to TRBD2 (6 bases). This CDR3 is built from 13 residues. The germline V gene encodes CDR1 MNHEY and CDR2 SVGAGI. V was cut by 4 bases and J by 0 bases, with 7 bases left in between. The DNA of the CDR3 is TGTGCCAGCAGTTCGACTAGCTCCTACGAGCAGTACTTC. It specifies CASSSTSSYEQYF.

This sequence joins TRBV4-2 and TRBJ2-7; TRBD2 agrees at 8 bases. The CDR3 extends over 12 amino acids. Germline trimming cut 4 bases from V and 7 bases from J; bases unmatched to any gene: 3. Germline-derived CDR1 and CDR2 are LGHNA and YNFKEQ. CDR3 protein: CASSRVAGEQYF. The CDR3 coding sequence is TGTGCCAGCAGCCGAGTAGCGGGAGAGCAGTACTTC.

In its sample, this clone was seen once. The chain links TRBV6-5 to TRBJ2-3, with D possibly matching TRBD1 (6 bases). This CDR3 comprises 15 residues. Trimming removed 2 bases from V and 0 bases from J, with 9 bases in between. Germline V gene data show CDR1 as MNHEY and CDR2 as SVGAGI. CDR3 nucleotide sequence: TGTGCCAGCAGTTACACAGGGCGTAGCACAGATACGCAGTATTTT. Amino acids: CASSYTGRSTDTQYF.

The chain recombines TRBV5-4 with TRBJ2-5, with 10 nucleotides matching TRBD2. J was trimmed by 4 bases and V by 4 bases; bases with no gene match: 10. This CDR3 has 16 amino acids. Germline loops: CDR1 SGHNT, CDR2 YYREEE (reference sequence). As DNA, the CDR3 is TGTGCCAGCAGCCTCCAACTAGCGGGAAGGGGAGAGACCCAGTACTTC. Translation: CASSLQLAGRGETQYF.

V is TRBV7-6 and J is TRBJ2-3; TRBD2 matches 8 bases. The V segment lost 5 bases and the J segment 5 bases; nucleotides outside the gene matches: 9. Germline lookup yields CDR1 SGHVS and CDR2 FNYEAQ. The length of the CDR3 is 15 residues. The chain's CDR3 is CASSQTSARLDTQYF. CDR3 sequence (DNA): TGTGCCAGCAGCCAGACTAGCGCACGATTAGATACGCAGTATTTT.

The V call is TRBV5-1, the J call TRBJ2-2, with no clear D. The V gene lost 2 bases and the J gene lost 2 bases, with 13 bases spanning the gap. Germline V CDR1 and CDR2: SGHRS, YFSETQ. The CDR3 is 16 residues long. In DNA form, the CDR3 reads TGCGCCAGCAGCTTAATTCAACAGAGAAACACCGGGGAGCTGTTTTTT. Translation: CASSLIQQRNTGELFF.

The chain couples TRBV11-3 to TRBJ2-7; 7 bases are shared with TRBD1. The CDR3 sequence is 13 residues long. Germline-derived CDR1 and CDR2 are SGHNT and YENEEA. V shed 4 bases and J 4 bases; nucleotides not matched to a gene: 4. CDR3 residues: CASSSGTVYEQYF. As DNA, the CDR3 is TGTGCCAGCAGCTCAGGGACAGTATACGAGCAGTACTTC.

The gene calls are TRBV6-6 and TRBJ2-7; a possible D gene is TRBD1 (6 bases). V was trimmed by 10 bases and J by 3 bases, leaving 10 bases between them. CDR3 length equals 11 residues. Germline V CDR1 and CDR2: MNHNY, SVGAGI (reference sequence). The CDR3, as DNA: TGTGCCACCGAACAGGGCTACGAGCAGTACTTC. Translated: CATEQGYEQYF.

The gene calls are TRBV9 and TRBJ2-1, with D possibly being TRBD1 (6 bases). V was clipped by 4 bases and J by 8 bases, with 19 bases between them. The CDR3 totals 15 residues. Germline values: CDR1 SGDLS, CDR2 YYNGEE. The CDR3 coding sequence is TGTGCCAGCAGCTTCGGGTGGCGGGCAGGGGATGAGCAGTTCTTC. Translation: CASSFGWRAGDEQFF. Complete variable domain (other parts from reference TRBV9 and TRBJ2-1): DSGVTQTPKHLITATGQRVTLRCSPRSGDLSVYWYQQSLDQGLQFLIQYYNGEERAKGNILERFSAQQFPDLHSELNLSSLELGDSALYFCASSFGWRAGDEQFFGPGTRLTVL.

The chain recombines TRBV2 with TRBJ1-3; perhaps TRBD1 as D (6 bases). V was clipped by 6 bases and J by 0 bases, with 15 bases between them. Germline-derived CDR1 and CDR2 are SNHLY and FYNNEI. The CDR3 loop spans 16 amino acids. The chain's CDR3 is CASSPQGSYSGNTIYF. DNA of the CDR3: TGTGCCAGCAGCCCACAGGGTTCCTACTCTGGAAACACCATATATTTT.

Details on this clone: Distinct nucleotide sequences in the sample also encode this CDR3. The chain has TRBV7-9 and TRBJ1-1; D remains unclear. The CDR3 has 13 amino acids. Germline CDR1 and CDR2: SEHNR and FQNEAQ (reference sequence). With 1 base removed from V and 0 bases from J, the gap between germline ends came to 3 bases. The CDR3 DNA is TGTGCCAGCAGCTTAGATATGAACACTGAAGCTTTCTTT. The encoded protein is CASSLDMNTEAFF.

The CDR3 spells CASSSSGGRADTQYF. The CDR3 DNA reads TGTGCCAGCAGCTCTAGTGGCGGGAGGGCAGATACGCAGTATTTT. The chain employs TRBV7-9 and TRBJ2-3, with 9 positions matching TRBD2. The CDR3 sequence is 15 residues long. Germline V lookup: CDR1 SEHNR, CDR2 FQNEAQ (reference sequence). Trimming at V came to 4 bases and at J to 4 bases, leaving 6 bases not matched to a gene.

The V and J genes are TRBV5-6 and TRBJ2-4; 11 bases align to TRBD2. There are 15 residues in the CDR3. V lost 3 bases to trimming and J lost 7 bases; unmatched junction nucleotides: 6. Germline CDR1 and CDR2: SGHDT and YYEEEE. CDR3 DNA: TGTGCCAGCAGCTCCTGGGGACTAGCGGTTAACATTCAGTACTTC. Protein product: CASSSWGLAVNIQYF.

About this clone itself: Additional DNA sequences in this sample encode the identical CDR3. The chain has TRBV28 and TRBJ1-2, with D possibly matching TRBD1 (6 bases). This CDR3 is 14 amino acids long. The germline V gene encodes CDR1 MDHEN and CDR2 SYDVKM. The germline V and J ends were trimmed by 4 bases and 2 bases, with 11 bases remaining between them. As DNA, the CDR3 is TGTGCCAGCAGTTCAACAGGGATCAACTATGGCTACACCTTC. The encoded protein is CASSSTGINYGYTF.

The rearrangement uses TRBV7-2 and TRBJ2-5; 7 bases align to TRBD2. The V segment lost 5 bases and the J segment 0 bases; nucleotides outside the gene matches: 3. Germline values: CDR1 SGHTA, CDR2 FQGNSA. CDR3 length: 14 residues. The CDR3 nucleotides read TGTGCCAGCAGCATCGGGGGGAACCAAGAGACCCAGTACTTC. It encodes CASSIGGNQETQYF.

The chain carries TRBV30 and TRBJ2-1; tentatively, D is TRBD2 (6 bases). Germline V gene data show CDR1 as GTSNPN and CDR2 as SVGIG (reference sequence). Trimming removed 4 bases from V and 4 bases from J, with 14 bases in between. The CDR3 runs 14 residues. The CDR3 DNA is TGTGCCTGGAAACGAAGCGGGCTATACAATGAGCAGTTCTTC. Translated, it gives CAWKRSGLYNEQFF.

The gene calls are TRBV6-5 and TRBJ2-7; D gene unclear. The CDR3 consists of 13 residues. Germline loops: CDR1 MNHEY, CDR2 SVGAGI. V was pared by 4 bases and J by 0 bases, with 7 bases between. The CDR3 sequence: CASSSPFSYEQYF. CDR3 nucleotides: TGTGCCAGCAGTTCCCCCTTCTCCTACGAGCAGTACTTC.

This chain joins TRBV27 and TRBJ2-7; 7 bases are a match to TRBD1. Germline V lookup: CDR1 MNHEY, CDR2 SMNVEV (reference sequence). The CDR3 has 13 amino acids. With 5 bases clipped from V and 1 base from J, the junction kept 2 bases outside the gene matches. CDR3: CASSDRVSYEQYF. The CDR3 nucleotides are TGTGCCAGCAGTGACAGGGTTTCCTACGAGCAGTACTTC.

This chain joins TRBV4-1 and TRBJ2-1, with a possible D match to TRBD1 (5 bases). Trimming cost V 3 bases and J 9 bases, with 18 bases left between them. CDR3 size: 15 residues. In germline, CDR1 is MGHRA, CDR2 YSYEKL. The DNA of the CDR3 is TGCGCCAGCAGCCAGGATGGACACGTAGAGTTTGAGCAGTTCTTC. Translation: CASSQDGHVEFEQFF.

The rearrangement uses TRBV28 and TRBJ2-5, with TRBD2 as a possible D gene (6 bases). In germline, CDR1 is MDHEN, CDR2 SYDVKM. The CDR3 covers 16 residues. The V end lost 8 bases, the J end lost 0 bases, and 19 bases lay between the germline ends. This CDR3 is CASREGRRGYQETQYF. DNA for the CDR3: TGTGCCAGCCGCGAGGGGAGGCGTGGGTACCAAGAGACCCAGTACTTC.

The chain joins TRBV5-4 to TRBJ2-5, with 8 bases lining up with TRBD2. This CDR3 region has 16 residues. Germline assignment: CDR1 SGHNT and CDR2 YYREEE (reference sequence). The V and J ends lost 3 bases and 2 bases, in that order; junction bases with no gene match: 9. CDR3 coding DNA: TGTGCCAGCAGCTCGCCTCTAGCGGGCCTGCAAGAGACCCAGTACTTC. This gives the protein CASSSPLAGLQETQYF.

The chain couples TRBV5-4 to TRBJ2-5; 11 bases agree with TRBD2. Germline V gene data show CDR1 as SGHNT and CDR2 as YYREEE (reference sequence). CDR3 length: 16 amino acids. V shed 2 bases and J 4 bases; nucleotides not matched to a gene: 7. The CDR3 is CASSFGSGRAGETQYF. CDR3 nucleotides: TGTGCCAGCAGCTTTGGTAGCGGGAGGGCCGGAGAGACCCAGTACTTC.